The 5 T cell receptor beta chains listed next were all sequenced from one sample in a study of T cell responses to AZD1222 COVID-19 vaccine (dated by TCRdb to the early 2020s). Libraries were built with the immunoSEQ multiplex PCR assay. The table comes from immuneACCESS by way of TCRdb, which keeps in-frame sequences with V and J called. Part of the clones is missing from these tables; in studies checked, under half for an unresolved V gene and the rest for unknown reasons. The sample table shows fewer than 200,000 clones, and roughly nine tenths are seen once. The ten most abundant clones make up 1.5% to 2% of the sample. The intended sense of this specimen's time point label: baseline before first vaccination. This specimen consisted of peripheral blood, obtained on day 0 of AZD1222 vaccination. These receptors all stem from an adult in good health.

This chain links TRBV30 with TRBJ2-1; D is uncertain. The germline gives CDR1 GTSNPN, CDR2 SVGIG (reference sequence). The CDR3 runs to 15 residues. The V end was cut by 0 bases, the J end by 7 bases, with 16 bases between. This CDR3 is CAWSVVRLQKNEQFF. As DNA, the CDR3 is TGTGCCTGGAGTGTTGTAAGGCTGCAGAAGAATGAGCAGTTCTTC.

The chain links TRBV6-2 or TRBV6-3 to TRBJ1-1; possible D gene TRBD1, 5 bases. The CDR3 extends over 14 amino acids. Germline lookup yields CDR1 MNHEY and CDR2 SVGEGT. The germline V and J ends were trimmed by 6 bases and 0 bases, with 11 bases remaining between them. As DNA, the CDR3 is TGTGCCAGCAGCCTGGGACGGATGAACACTGAAGCTTTCTTT. It translates to CASSLGRMNTEAFF.

V usage is TRBV5-1 and J usage is TRBJ2-3, with D uncertain. The germline CDR1 and CDR2 sequences are SGHRS and YFSETQ. Trimming removed 6 bases from V and 3 bases from J, with 17 bases in between. The CDR3 contains 15 residues. CDR3 in DNA: TGCGCCAGCAACCCGGCTGGTAGCTTGACAGATACGCAGTATTTT. This encodes CASNPAGSLTDTQYF.

The chain has TRBV5-6 and TRBJ1-2, with D perhaps matching TRBD1 (6 bases). This CDR3 has 15 residues. Germline lookup yields CDR1 SGHDT and CDR2 YYEEEE. V dropped 2 bases and J dropped 0 bases, with 11 bases sitting between them. CDR3 region: CASSLGQPANYGYTF. CDR3 nucleotide sequence: TGTGCCAGCAGCTTAGGACAGCCGGCTAACTATGGCTACACCTTC.

DNA of the CDR3: TGTGCCAGCACGACACATGGACAGGGCGGTCAGCCCCAGCATTTT. The encoded protein is CASTTHGQGGQPQHF. The chain has TRBV28 and TRBJ1-5, with TRBD1 matching 8 bases. This CDR3 is built from 15 residues. Germline V gives CDR1 MDHEN, CDR2 SYDVKM. V was pared by 7 bases and J by 6 bases, with 11 bases of the junction left unmatched.